The 22 T cell receptor beta chains listed next were all sequenced from one sample in a study of blood T cell repertoires in COVID-19. The repertoire was sequenced with immunoSEQ multiplex PCR; TCRdb's copy has only in-frame clones and lacks some. Counted here are around 330,000 clones, about 89% occurring once; the ten biggest clones make up 5.2%. Sample: PBMCs or T cells enriched from blood (not recorded which). These receptors were collected from a man aged 55 to 70 who had recovered from COVID-19.

V is TRBV12-3 or TRBV12-4 and J is TRBJ1-1, with unresolved D. Deletions cut 5 bases from V and 1 base from J, with 8 bases between. This CDR3 contains 13 residues. The CDR3 loop is CASSALSNTEAFF. The CDR3 DNA sequence: TGTGCCAGCAGTGCACTTTCGAACACTGAAGCTTTCTTT.

A single count supports this clone. V usage is TRBV19 and J usage is TRBJ1-6; TRBD1 agrees at 9 bases. The J segment lost 2 bases and the V segment lost 6 bases, leaving 8 bases of the junction unmatched. The length of the CDR3 is 17 residues. Looked up from germline, CDR1 is LNHDA and CDR2 is SQIVND (reference sequence). CDR3 DNA: TGTGCCAGTAGAGGGGGACAGGGCAGCACCTATAATTCACCCCTCCACTTT. Amino acid sequence: CASRGGQGSTYNSPLHF. Full variable domain (missing parts from reference TRBV19 and TRBJ1-6): DGGITQSPKYLFRKEGQNVTLSCEQNLNHDAMYWYRQDPGQGLRLIYYSQIVNDFQKGDIAEGYSVSREKKESFPLTVTSAQKNPTAFYLCASRGGQGSTYNSPLHFGNGTRLTVT.

CDR3 DNA sequence: TGTGCCAGCAGCTCTTCGACAGGGGACAATGAGCAGTTCTTC. Its protein product is CASSSSTGDNEQFF. The gene calls are TRBV7-3 and TRBJ2-1; 8 nucleotides line up with TRBD1. CDR1 and CDR2 (germline): SGHTA, FQGTGA. Germline trimming cut 4 bases from V and 5 bases from J; bases unmatched to any gene: 4. The CDR3 loop spans 14 amino acids.

V and J are TRBV27 and TRBJ1-3; no firm D call. Germline V gene sequence: CDR1 MNHEY, CDR2 SMNVEV (reference sequence). Trimming cost V 8 bases and J 0 bases, with 5 bases left between them. The CDR3 spans 12 residues. CDR3 residues: CASRSSGNTIYF. The CDR3 region has the DNA TGTGCCAGCCGGAGCTCTGGAAACACCATATATTTT.

This chain uses TRBV7-3 with TRBJ1-1, with 7 nucleotides matching TRBD1. This CDR3 comprises 15 residues. CDR1 and CDR2 from the germline V gene are SGHTA and FQGTGA. The V segment lost 8 bases and the J segment 2 bases; nucleotides outside the gene matches: 11. CDR3 sequence (DNA): TGTGCCAGCGGCTCAAACAGGGGCCCAAACACTGAAGCTTTCTTT. It encodes CASGSNRGPNTEAFF.

This chain connects TRBV4-1 to TRBJ2-1; 7 positions match TRBD2. V was clipped by 4 bases and J by 2 bases; unmatched bases: 5. There are 15 residues in the CDR3. CDR1 MGHRA and CDR2 YSYEKL come from the germline V gene. CDR3 coding DNA: TGCGCCAGCAGCCCCACCGGGACTACCTACAATGAGCAGTTCTTC. This encodes CASSPTGTTYNEQFF.

V is TRBV29-1 and J is TRBJ1-2; 7 bases are shared with TRBD1. With 7 bases clipped from V and 4 bases from J, the junction kept 6 bases outside the gene matches. The length of the CDR3 is 12 residues. CDR1 is SQVTM and CDR2 is ANQGSEA in the germline V gene. The CDR3 loop is CSARTGFYGYTF. The CDR3 region has the DNA TGCAGCGCACGGACAGGATTCTATGGCTACACCTTC.

The chain employs TRBV5-1 and TRBJ2-3; 10 positions agree with TRBD2. The germline gives CDR1 SGHRS, CDR2 YFSETQ. There are 16 residues in the CDR3. V dropped 4 bases and J dropped 0; count of bases not matched to a gene: 5. CDR3: CASSILTSGSTDTQYF. DNA of the CDR3: TGCGCCAGCAGCATCTTGACTAGCGGGAGCACAGATACGCAGTATTTT.

The V call is TRBV11-2, the J call TRBJ2-1, with 8 bases fitting TRBD1. CDR3 length: 16 residues. With V trimmed by 2 bases and J by 7 bases, 10 bases remained unmatched. Germline CDR1 reads SGHAT; CDR2 reads FQNNGV. In DNA form, the CDR3 reads TGTGCCAGCAGCTTACAGTCAGGGGGCGGTTTAAATGAGCAGTTCTTC. Translating gives CASSLQSGGGLNEQFF.

V is TRBV27 and J is TRBJ1-1, with D tentatively TRBD1 (6 bases). Germline V gene lookup returns CDR1 MNHEY and CDR2 SMNVEV (reference sequence). This CDR3 contains 14 residues. Deletions cut 2 bases from V and 0 bases from J, with 7 bases between. This CDR3 reads CASSLRDMNTEAFF. The CDR3 DNA reads as TGTGCCAGCAGTTTAAGGGACATGAACACTGAAGCTTTCTTT.

J is TRBJ2-5 and V is TRBV5-1, with D tentatively TRBD2 (5 bases). Trimming cost V 0 bases and J 5 bases, with 17 bases left between them. The germline V gene encodes CDR1 SGHRS and CDR2 YFSETQ. The CDR3 contains 16 residues. CDR3 nucleotides: TGCGCCAGCAGCTTGGCGGGCAGGCCGGGGTTGGAGACCCAGTACTTC. Amino acid sequence: CASSLAGRPGLETQYF.

About this clone itself: The junction departs from the called germline gene at one end, perhaps through a read error. The genes are TRBV7-3 and TRBJ2-1, with 7 positions matching TRBD2. The CDR3 has 12 residues. Germline assignment: CDR1 SGHTA and CDR2 FQGTGA. The CDR3 nucleotides are TGTGCCAGCAGCAAAAACAGCGGGGACGCGATCTTC. It translates to CASSKNSGDAIF.

J is TRBJ2-2 and V is TRBV9, with 9 bases identical to TRBD1. CDR1 and CDR2 from the germline V gene are SGDLS and YYNGEE. The CDR3 covers 16 residues. Trimming removed 4 bases from V and 5 bases from J; junction bases left unmatched: 9. CDR3 DNA sequence: TGTGCCAGCAGCTCTTCCGGGACAGGGAGAACCGGGGAGCTGTTTTTT. Its protein product is CASSSSGTGRTGELFF.

V usage is TRBV19 and J usage is TRBJ2-1; weak D call: TRBD2 (5 bases). Germline-derived CDR1 and CDR2 are LNHDA and SQIVND (reference sequence). Trimming removed 4 bases from V and 5 bases from J, with 12 bases in between. This CDR3 contains 14 residues. In DNA form, the CDR3 reads TGTGCCAGTAGTAAGGGAGACGCGAACAATGAGCAGTTCTTC. It translates to CASSKGDANNEQFF.

Only a few counts were recorded for this clone. The V gene is TRBV28, the J gene TRBJ2-7, with TRBD2 matching 10 bases. The J segment lost 5 bases and the V segment lost 3 bases, leaving 13 bases of the junction unmatched. CDR3 length: 17 amino acids. In germline, CDR1 is MDHEN, CDR2 SYDVKM. CDR3 nucleotide sequence: TGTGCCAGCAGTTTCTGGACTAGCGGCTCCCAGAACCACGAGCAGTACTTC. The encoded protein is CASSFWTSGSQNHEQYF.

The J gene is TRBJ1-2, the V gene TRBV18; D may be TRBD1 (5 bases). The CDR3 extends over 12 amino acids. V was cut by 2 bases and J by 8 bases, with 9 bases left in between. Per the germline V gene, CDR1 is KGHSH and CDR2 is LQKENI. CDR3 coding DNA: TGTGCCAGCTCACCAGACAGACGGGGCTACACCTTC. It specifies CASSPDRRGYTF.

The chain uses TRBV5-6 and TRBJ1-2; D perhaps matches TRBD1 (5 bases). The CDR3 totals 13 residues. CDR1 is SGHDT, CDR2 YYEEEE, per germline. V lost 2 bases and J 8 bases, leaving 13 bases between the germline ends. The CDR3 sequence is CASSFIRAQGYTF. The CDR3, as DNA: TGTGCCAGCAGCTTCATCAGGGCACAAGGCTACACCTTC.

The chain couples TRBV18 to TRBJ2-7; 12 nucleotides agree with TRBD2. The CDR3 is made up of 15 amino acids. Trimming cost V 6 bases and J 2 bases; bases outside gene matches: 5. Germline V gene lookup returns CDR1 KGHSH and CDR2 LQKENI. The CDR3 protein is CASSQTSGSPYEQYF. CDR3 nucleotides: TGTGCCAGCTCCCAGACTAGCGGGAGTCCCTACGAGCAGTACTTC.

The chain joins TRBV5-1 to TRBJ2-1; 13 bases are shared with TRBD2. The ends lost 0 bases at V and 5 bases at J; junction bases unmatched: 2. The V gene's germline CDR1 is SGHRS and CDR2 YFSETQ. The CDR3 loop spans 16 amino acids. The CDR3 loop is CASSLAGTSGDNEQFF. CDR3 in DNA: TGCGCCAGCAGCTTGGCCGGGACTAGCGGGGACAATGAGCAGTTCTTC.

V and J are TRBV2 and TRBJ1-4, with 8 positions matching TRBD1. J gave up 5 bases and V 3 bases, and 2 bases lay outside the gene matches. Looked up from germline, CDR1 is SNHLY and CDR2 is FYNNEI. There are 14 residues in the CDR3. This CDR3 reads CASSDRTGNEKLFF. CDR3 coding DNA: TGTGCCAGCAGTGATCGGACAGGGAATGAAAAACTGTTTTTT.

The DNA of the CDR3 is TGTGCCAGTAGTATCCAAGCCGGGAACACTGAAGCTTTCTTT. This translates into CASSIQAGNTEAFF. V and J are TRBV19 and TRBJ1-1; D unclear. CDR3 length equals 14 residues. Germline V gene sequence: CDR1 LNHDA, CDR2 SQIVND (reference sequence). Between the trimmed V and J ends, which lost 3 bases and 1 base, there was a span of 9 bases.

The chain carries TRBV5-1 and TRBJ2-3; weak D call: TRBD1 (5 bases). Germline CDR1 SGHRS, CDR2 YFSETQ. The V end lost 4 bases, the J end lost 2 bases, and 11 bases lay between the germline ends. This CDR3 has 14 amino acids. The CDR3 DNA reads TGCGCCAGCAGCGCGAAGACAGCCACAGATACGCAGTATTTT. Its protein is CASSAKTATDTQYF. Based on the CDR3 plus reference TRBV5-1 and TRBJ2-3, the full variable domain is KAGVTQTPRYLIKTRGQQVTLSCSPISGHRSVSWYQQTPGQGLQFLFEYFSETQRNKGNFPGRFSGRQFSNSRSEMNVSTLELGDSALYLCASSAKTATDTQYFGPGTRLTVL.